This TCR beta chain is drawn from a study of STAT5B mutations in CD4+ large granular lymphocyte leukemia. Sequenced by immunoSEQ multiplex PCR; TCRdb stores in-frame clones only, minus some. Among tens of thousands of clones, about four fifths were seen once, and the ten largest hold approximately 0.3%. The CDR3 totals 16 residues. The germline gives CDR1 SGHDN, CDR2 FVKESK. With 0 bases removed from V and 7 bases from J, the gap between germline ends came to 13 bases. The genes are TRBV14 and TRBJ1-6; D gene uncertain. Sequencing was done on a sample of CD4+ T cells from blood buffy coats. The receptor was derived from a human donor in good health. The CDR3 region is CASSQDLGVANSPLHF. Here the CDR3 DNA reads TGTGCCAGCAGCCAAGATCTCGGGGTGGCGAATTCACCCCTCCACTTT.